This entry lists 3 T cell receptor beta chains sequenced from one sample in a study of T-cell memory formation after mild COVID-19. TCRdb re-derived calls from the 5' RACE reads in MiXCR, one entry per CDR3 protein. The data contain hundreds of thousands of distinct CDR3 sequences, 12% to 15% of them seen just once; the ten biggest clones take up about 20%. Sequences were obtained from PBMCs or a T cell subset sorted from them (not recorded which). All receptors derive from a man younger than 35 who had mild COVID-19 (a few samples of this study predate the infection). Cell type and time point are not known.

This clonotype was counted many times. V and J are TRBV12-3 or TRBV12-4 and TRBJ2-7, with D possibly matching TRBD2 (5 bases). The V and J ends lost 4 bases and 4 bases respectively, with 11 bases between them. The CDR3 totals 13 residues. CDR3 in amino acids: CASSWRRRYEQYF. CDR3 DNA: TGTGCCAGCAGTTGGAGAAGGAGGTACGAGCAGTACTTC.

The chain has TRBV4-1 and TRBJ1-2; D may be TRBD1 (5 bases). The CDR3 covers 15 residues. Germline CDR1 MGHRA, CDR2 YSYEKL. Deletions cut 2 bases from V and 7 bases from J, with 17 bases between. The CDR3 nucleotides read TGCGCCAGCAGCCAATTCGGGTCCGGGGACCGTGGCTACACCTTC. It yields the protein CASSQFGSGDRGYTF.

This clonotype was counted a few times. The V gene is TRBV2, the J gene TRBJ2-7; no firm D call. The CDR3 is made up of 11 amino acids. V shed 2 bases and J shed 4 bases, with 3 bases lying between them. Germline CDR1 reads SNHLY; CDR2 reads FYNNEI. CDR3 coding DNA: TGTGCCAGCAGTGAAATATACGAGCAGTACGTC. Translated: CASSEIYEQYV.